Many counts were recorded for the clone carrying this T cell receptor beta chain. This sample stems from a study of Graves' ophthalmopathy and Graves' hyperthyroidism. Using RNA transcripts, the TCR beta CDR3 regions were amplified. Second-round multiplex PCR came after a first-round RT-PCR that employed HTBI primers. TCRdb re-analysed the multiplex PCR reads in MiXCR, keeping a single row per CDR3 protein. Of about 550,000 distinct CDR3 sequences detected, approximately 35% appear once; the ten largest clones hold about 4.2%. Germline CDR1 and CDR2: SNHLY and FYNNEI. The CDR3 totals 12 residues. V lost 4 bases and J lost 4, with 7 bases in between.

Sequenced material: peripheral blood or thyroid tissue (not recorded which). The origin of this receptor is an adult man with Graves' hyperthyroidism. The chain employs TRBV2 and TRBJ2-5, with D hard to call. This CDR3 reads CASSGVGETQYF. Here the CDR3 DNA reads TGTGCCAGCAGTGGAGTAGGAGAGACCCAGTACTTC.